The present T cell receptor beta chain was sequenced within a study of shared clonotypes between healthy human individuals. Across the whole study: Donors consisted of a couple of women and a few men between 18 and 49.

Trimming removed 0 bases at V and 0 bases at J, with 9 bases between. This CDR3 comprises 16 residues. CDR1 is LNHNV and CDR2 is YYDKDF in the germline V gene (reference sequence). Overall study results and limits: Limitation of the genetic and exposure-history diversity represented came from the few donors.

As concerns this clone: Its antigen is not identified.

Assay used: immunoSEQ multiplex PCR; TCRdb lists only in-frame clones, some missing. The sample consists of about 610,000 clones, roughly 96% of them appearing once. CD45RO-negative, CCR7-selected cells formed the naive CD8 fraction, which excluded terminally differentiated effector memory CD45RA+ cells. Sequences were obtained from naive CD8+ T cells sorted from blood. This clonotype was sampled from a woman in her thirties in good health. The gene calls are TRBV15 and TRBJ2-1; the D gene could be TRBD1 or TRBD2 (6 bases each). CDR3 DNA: TGTGCCACCAGCAGAGAAGGGGGGAGCTCCTACAATGAGCAGTTCTTC. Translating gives CATSREGGSSYNEQFF.